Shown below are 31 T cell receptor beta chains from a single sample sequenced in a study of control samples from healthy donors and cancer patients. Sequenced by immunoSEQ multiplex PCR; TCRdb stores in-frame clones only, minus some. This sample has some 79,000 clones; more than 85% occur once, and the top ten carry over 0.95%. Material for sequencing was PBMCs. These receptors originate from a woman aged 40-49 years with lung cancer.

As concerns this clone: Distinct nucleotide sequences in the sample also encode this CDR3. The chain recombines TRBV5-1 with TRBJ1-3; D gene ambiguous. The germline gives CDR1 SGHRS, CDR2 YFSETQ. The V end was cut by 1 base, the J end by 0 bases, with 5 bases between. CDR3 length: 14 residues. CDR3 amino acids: CASSLRGSGNTIYF. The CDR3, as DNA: TGCGCCAGCAGCTTGAGAGGCTCTGGAAACACCATATATTTT.

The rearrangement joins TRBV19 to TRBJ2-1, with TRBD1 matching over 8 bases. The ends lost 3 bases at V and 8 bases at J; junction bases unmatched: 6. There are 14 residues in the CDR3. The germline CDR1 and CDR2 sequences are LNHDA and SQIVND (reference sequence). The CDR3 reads CASSIGTGRDEQFF. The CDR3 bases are TGTGCCAGTAGTATTGGGACAGGTCGGGATGAGCAGTTCTTC. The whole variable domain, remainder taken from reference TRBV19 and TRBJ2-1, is DGGITQSPKYLFRKEGQNVTLSCEQNLNHDAMYWYRQDPGQGLRLIYYSQIVNDFQKGDIAEGYSVSREKKESFPLTVTSAQKNPTAFYLCASSIGTGRDEQFFGPGTRLTVL.

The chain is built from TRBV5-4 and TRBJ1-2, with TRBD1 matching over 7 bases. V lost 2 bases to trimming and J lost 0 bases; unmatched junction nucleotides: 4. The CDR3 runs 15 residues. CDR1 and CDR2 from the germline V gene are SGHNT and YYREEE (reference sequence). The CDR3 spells CASSLQGSSNYGYTF. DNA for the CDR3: TGTGCCAGCAGCTTACAGGGGTCCTCTAACTATGGCTACACCTTC.

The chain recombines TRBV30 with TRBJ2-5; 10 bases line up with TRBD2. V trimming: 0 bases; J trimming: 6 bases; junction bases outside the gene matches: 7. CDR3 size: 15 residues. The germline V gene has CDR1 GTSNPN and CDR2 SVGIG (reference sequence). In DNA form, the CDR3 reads TGTGCCTGGAGTGTACTAGCGGGGAGGGAGAAGACCCAGTACTTC. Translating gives CAWSVLAGREKTQYF.

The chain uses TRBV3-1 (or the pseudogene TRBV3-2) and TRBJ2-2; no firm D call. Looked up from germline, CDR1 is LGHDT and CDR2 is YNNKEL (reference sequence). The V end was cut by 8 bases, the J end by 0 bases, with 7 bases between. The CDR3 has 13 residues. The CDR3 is CASRLANTGELFF. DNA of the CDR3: TGTGCCAGCCGACTGGCGAACACCGGGGAGCTGTTTTTT.

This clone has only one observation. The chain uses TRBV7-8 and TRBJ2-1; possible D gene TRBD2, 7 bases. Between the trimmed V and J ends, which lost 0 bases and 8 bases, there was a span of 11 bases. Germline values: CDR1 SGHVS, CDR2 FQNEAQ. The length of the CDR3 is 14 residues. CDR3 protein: CASSLAGGPYEQFF. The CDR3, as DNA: TGTGCCAGCAGCTTAGCGGGGGGGCCGTATGAGCAGTTCTTC.

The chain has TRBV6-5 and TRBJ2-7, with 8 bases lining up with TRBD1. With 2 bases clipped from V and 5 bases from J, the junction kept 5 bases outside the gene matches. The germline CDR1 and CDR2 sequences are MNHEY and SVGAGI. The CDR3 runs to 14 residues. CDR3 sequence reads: CASSYDRGINEQYF. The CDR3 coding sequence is TGTGCCAGCAGTTACGACAGGGGAATCAACGAGCAGTACTTC.

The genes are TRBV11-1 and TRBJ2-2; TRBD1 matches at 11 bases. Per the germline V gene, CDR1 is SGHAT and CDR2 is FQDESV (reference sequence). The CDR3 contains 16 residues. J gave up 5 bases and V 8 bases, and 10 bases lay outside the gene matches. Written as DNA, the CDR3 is TGTGCCAGCGGCATCCGGACAGGGGGCATTACCGGGGAGCTGTTTTTT. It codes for CASGIRTGGITGELFF.

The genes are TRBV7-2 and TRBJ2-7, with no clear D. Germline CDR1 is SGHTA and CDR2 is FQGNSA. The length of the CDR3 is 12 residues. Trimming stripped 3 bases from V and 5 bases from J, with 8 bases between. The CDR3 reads CASSLPGDEQYF. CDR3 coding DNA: TGTGCCAGCAGCTTGCCTGGAGACGAGCAGTACTTC.

In DNA form, the CDR3 reads TGCGCCAGCAGCTCTCAGGACCCGAACACTGAAGCTTTCTTT. The encoded protein is CASSSQDPNTEAFF. The chain employs TRBV5-1 and TRBJ1-1; D remains ambiguous. V dropped 3 bases and J dropped 1 base, with 10 bases sitting between them. The CDR3 has 14 amino acids. From germline, CDR1 is SGHRS and CDR2 YFSETQ. Supplemented by reference TRBV5-1 and TRBJ1-1, the full variable domain reads KAGVTQTPRYLIKTRGQQVTLSCSPISGHRSVSWYQQTPGQGLQFLFEYFSETQRNKGNFPGRFSGRQFSNSRSEMNVSTLELGDSALYLCASSSQDPNTEAFFGQGTRLTVV.

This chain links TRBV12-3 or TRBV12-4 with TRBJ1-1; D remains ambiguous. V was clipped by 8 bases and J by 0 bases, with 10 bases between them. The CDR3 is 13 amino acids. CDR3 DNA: TGTGCCAGCCAGTCAGACATGAACACTGAAGCTTTCTTT. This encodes CASQSDMNTEAFF.

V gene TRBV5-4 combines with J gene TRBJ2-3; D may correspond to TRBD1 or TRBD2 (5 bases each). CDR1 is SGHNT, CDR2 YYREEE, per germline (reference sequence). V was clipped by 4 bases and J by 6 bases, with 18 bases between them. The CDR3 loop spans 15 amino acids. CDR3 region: CASSPSGPVGDTQYF. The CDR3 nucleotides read TGTGCCAGCAGCCCATCGGGACCCGTGGGGGATACGCAGTATTTT.

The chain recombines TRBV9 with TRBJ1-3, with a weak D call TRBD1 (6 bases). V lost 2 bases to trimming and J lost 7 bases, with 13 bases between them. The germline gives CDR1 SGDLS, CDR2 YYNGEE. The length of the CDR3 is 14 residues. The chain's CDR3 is CASSVSQGGNTIYF. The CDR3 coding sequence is TGTGCCAGCAGCGTTTCACAGGGAGGGAACACCATATATTTT.

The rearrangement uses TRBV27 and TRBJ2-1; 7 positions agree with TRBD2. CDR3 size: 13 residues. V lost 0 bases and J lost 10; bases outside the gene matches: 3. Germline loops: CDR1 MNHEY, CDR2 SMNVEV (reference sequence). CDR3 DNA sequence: TGTGCCAGCAGTTTATCGTGGGGAGGGGAGCAGTTCTTC. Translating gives CASSLSWGGEQFF.

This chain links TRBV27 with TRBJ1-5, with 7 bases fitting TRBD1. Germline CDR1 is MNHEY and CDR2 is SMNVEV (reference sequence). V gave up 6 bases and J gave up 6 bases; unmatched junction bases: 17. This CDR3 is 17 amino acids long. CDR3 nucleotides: TGTGCCAGCAGCCTGACATTCAGCGCAGGGGGTGGTCAGCCCCAGCATTTT. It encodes CASSLTFSAGGGQPQHF.

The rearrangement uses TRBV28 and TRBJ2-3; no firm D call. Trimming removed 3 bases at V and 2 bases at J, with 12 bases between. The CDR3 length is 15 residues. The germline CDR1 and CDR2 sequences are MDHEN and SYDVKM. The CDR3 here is CASSFRDINTDTQYF. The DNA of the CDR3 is TGTGCCAGCAGTTTCCGCGACATAAACACAGATACGCAGTATTTT.

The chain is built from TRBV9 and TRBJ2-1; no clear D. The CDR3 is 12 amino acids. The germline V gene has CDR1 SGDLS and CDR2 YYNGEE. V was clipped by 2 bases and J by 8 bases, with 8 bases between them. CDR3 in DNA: TGTGCCAGCAGCGTCTTACCCCATGAGCAGTTCTTC. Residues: CASSVLPHEQFF.

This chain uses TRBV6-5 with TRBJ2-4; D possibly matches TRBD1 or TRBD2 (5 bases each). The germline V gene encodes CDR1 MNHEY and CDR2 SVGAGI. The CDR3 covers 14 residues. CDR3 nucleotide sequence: TGTGGATCGAAACTGGGGGACCAAAAAAACATTCAGTACTTC. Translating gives CGSKLGDQKNIQYF.

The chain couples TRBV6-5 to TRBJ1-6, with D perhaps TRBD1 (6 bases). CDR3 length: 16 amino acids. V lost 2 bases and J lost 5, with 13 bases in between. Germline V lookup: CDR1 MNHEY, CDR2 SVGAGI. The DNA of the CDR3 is TGTGCCAGCAGTTACACGACGGGACACAATAATTCACCCCTCCACTTT. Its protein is CASSYTTGHNNSPLHF.

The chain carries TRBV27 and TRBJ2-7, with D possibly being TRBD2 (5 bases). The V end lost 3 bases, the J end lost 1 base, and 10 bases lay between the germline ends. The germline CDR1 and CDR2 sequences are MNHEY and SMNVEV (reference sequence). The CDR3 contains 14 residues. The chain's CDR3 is CASSLGEGSYEQYF. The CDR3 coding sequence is TGTGCCAGCAGTTTGGGCGAGGGATCCTACGAGCAGTACTTC.

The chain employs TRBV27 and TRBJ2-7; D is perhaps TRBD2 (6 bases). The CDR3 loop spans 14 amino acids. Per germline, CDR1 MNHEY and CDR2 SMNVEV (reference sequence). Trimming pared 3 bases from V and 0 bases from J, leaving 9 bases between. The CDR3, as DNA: TGTGCCAGCAGTTTCAACGGGGGCTCCTACGAGCAGTACTTC. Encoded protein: CASSFNGGSYEQYF.

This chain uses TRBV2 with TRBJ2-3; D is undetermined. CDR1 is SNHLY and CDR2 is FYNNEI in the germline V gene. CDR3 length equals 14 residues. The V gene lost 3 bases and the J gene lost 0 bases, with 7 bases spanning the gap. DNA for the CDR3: TGTGCCAGCAGTGACTCGGCCAGCACAGATACGCAGTATTTT. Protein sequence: CASSDSASTDTQYF.

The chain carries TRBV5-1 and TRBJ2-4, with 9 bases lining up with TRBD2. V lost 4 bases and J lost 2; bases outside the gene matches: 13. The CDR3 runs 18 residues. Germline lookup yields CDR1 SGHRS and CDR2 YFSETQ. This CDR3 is CASSPGTSSLYSKNIQYF. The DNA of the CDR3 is TGCGCCAGCAGCCCCGGGACTAGCAGCCTCTATTCCAAAAACATTCAGTACTTC.

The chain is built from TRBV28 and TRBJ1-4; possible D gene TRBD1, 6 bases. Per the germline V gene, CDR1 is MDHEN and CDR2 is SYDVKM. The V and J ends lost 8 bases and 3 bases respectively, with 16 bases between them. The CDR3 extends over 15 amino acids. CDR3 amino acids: CASSPPAGANEKLFF. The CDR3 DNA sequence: TGTGCCAGCTCCCCACCGGCAGGGGCTAATGAAAAACTGTTTTTT.

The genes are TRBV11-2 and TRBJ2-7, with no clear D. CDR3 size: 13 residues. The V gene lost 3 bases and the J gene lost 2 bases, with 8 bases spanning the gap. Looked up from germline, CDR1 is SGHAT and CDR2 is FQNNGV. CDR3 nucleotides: TGTGCCAGCAGCTTGTTGGAGACCTACGAGCAGTACTTC. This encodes CASSLLETYEQYF.

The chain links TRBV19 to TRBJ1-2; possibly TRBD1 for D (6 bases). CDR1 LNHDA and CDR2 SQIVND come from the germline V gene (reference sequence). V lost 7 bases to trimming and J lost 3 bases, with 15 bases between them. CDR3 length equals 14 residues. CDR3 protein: CASKGQGWYYGYTF. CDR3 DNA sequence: TGTGCCAGTAAGGGGCAGGGGTGGTACTATGGCTACACCTTC.

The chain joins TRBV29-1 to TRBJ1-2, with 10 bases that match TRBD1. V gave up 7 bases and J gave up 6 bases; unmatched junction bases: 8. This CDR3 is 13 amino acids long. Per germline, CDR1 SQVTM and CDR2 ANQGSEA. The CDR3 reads CSASTGGLHGYTF. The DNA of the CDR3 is TGCAGCGCTTCGACAGGGGGCCTCCATGGCTACACCTTC.

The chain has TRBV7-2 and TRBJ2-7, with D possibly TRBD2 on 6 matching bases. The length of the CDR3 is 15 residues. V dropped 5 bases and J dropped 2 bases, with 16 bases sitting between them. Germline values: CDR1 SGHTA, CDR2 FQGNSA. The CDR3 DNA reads TGTGCCAGCAGCCAGGCGGCGGGGTCTACCTACGAGCAGTACTTC. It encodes CASSQAAGSTYEQYF.

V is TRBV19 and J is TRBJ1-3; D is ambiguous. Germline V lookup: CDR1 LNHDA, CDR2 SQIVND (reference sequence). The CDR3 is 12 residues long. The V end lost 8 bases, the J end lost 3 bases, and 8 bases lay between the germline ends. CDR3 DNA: TGTGCCAGTGGTTTTGATGGAAACACCATATATTTT. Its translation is CASGFDGNTIYF.

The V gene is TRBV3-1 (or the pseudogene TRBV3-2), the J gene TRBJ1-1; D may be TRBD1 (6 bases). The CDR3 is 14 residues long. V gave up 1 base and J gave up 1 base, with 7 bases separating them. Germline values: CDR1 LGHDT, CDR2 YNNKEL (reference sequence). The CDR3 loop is CASSQGGGNTEAFF. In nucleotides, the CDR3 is TGTGCCAGCAGCCAAGGAGGGGGGAACACTGAAGCTTTCTTT.

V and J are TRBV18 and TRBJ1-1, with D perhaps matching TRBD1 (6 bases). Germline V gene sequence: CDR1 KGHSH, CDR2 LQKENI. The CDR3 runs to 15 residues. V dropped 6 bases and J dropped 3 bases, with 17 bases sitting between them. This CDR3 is CASSLNRAPYTEAFF. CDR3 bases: TGTGCCAGCTCGCTGAACAGGGCCCCTTACACTGAAGCTTTCTTT.